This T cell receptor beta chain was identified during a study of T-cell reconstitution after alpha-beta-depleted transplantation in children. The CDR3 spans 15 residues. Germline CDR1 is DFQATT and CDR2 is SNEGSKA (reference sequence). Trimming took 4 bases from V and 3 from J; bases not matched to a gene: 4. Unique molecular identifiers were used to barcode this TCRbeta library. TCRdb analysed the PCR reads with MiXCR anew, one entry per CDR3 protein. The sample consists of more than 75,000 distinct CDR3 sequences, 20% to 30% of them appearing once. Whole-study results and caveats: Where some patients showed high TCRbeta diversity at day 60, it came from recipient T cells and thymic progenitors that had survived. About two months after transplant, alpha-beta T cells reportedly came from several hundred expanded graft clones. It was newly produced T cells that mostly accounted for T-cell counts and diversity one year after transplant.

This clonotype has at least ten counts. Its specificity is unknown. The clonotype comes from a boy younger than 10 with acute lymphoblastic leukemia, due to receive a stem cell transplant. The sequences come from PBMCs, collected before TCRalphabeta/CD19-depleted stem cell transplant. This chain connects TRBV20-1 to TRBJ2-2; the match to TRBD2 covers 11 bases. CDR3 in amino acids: CSAIKLAGDTGELFF. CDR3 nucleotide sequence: TGCAGTGCTATAAAACTAGCGGGAGACACCGGGGAGCTGTTTTTT.